The rows below give T cell receptor beta chains drawn from one sample of a study of OX40 agonist ivuxolimab in advanced cancers. Generated by immunoSEQ multiplex PCR, the TCRdb table keeps only in-frame clones and is missing some. The sample yields about 60,000 clones, about 89% seen once. The material was CD4+ or CD8+ T cells sorted from blood, obtained in a trial of the OX40 agonist ivuxolimab. Receptor source: an adult with an advanced solid tumor such as melanoma, head and neck, liver or kidney cancer. Each CDR3 is given with its conserved first and last residue. The order of the fields is D gene, V gene, clone size, CDR3 length, J gene, CDR3 protein, CDR3 DNA. D genes are given only for firm matches. Size tells how often a clone was seen (once, few, many) or the class of an expanded clone, and some rows leave it out.

d_gene: .
v_gene: TRBV11-2
abundance: .
len: 12
j_gene: TRBJ2-7
CDR3aa: CASSFHTYEQYF
CDR3nt: TGTGCCAGCAGCTTCCACACCTACGAGCAGTACTTC

d_gene: .
v_gene: TRBV7-3
abundance: .
len: 16
j_gene: TRBJ1-3
CDR3aa: CASSVKTGDSGNTIYF
CDR3nt: TGTGCCAGCAGCGTTAAGACGGGGGACTCTGGAAACACCATATATTTT

d_gene: TRBD2
v_gene: TRBV6-5
abundance: .
len: 14
j_gene: TRBJ2-3
CDR3aa: CASSAGGKTDTQYF
CDR3nt: TGTGCCAGCAGCGCGGGGGGGAAAACAGATACGCAGTATTTT

d_gene: TRBD1
v_gene: TRBV6-6
abundance: .
len: 15
j_gene: TRBJ2-7
CDR3aa: CASSYQDRGFYEQYF
CDR3nt: TGTGCCAGCAGTTACCAGGACAGGGGATTCTACGAGCAGTACTTC

d_gene: .
v_gene: TRBV28
abundance: .
len: 16
j_gene: TRBJ1-1
CDR3aa: CASSHGPTTGNTEAFF
CDR3nt: TGTGCCAGCAGCCATGGCCCCACGACAGGAAACACTGAAGCTTTCTTT

d_gene: .
v_gene: TRBV28
abundance: .
len: 12
j_gene: TRBJ1-4
CDR3aa: CASRRIHEKLFF
CDR3nt: TGTGCCAGCAGACGGATTCATGAAAAACTGTTTTTT

d_gene: .
v_gene: TRBV7-8
abundance: .
len: 15
j_gene: TRBJ2-1
CDR3aa: CASSLVSSPYNEQFF
CDR3nt: TGTGCCAGCAGCTTAGTTTCCTCCCCATACAATGAGCAGTTCTTC

d_gene: TRBD1
v_gene: TRBV7-9
abundance: .
len: 16
j_gene: TRBJ1-2
CDR3aa: CASSPYGTGGNYGYTF
CDR3nt: TGTGCCAGCAGCCCTTACGGGACAGGGGGGAACTATGGCTACACCTTC

d_gene: TRBD1
v_gene: TRBV29-1
abundance: .
len: 12
j_gene: TRBJ1-3
CDR3aa: CSVGTDGNTIYF
CDR3nt: TGCAGCGTGGGGACAGATGGAAACACCATATATTTT

d_gene: .
v_gene: TRBV21-1
abundance: .
len: 16
j_gene: TRBJ1-5
CDR3aa: CASSKVFRTGHQPQHF
CDR3nt: TGTGCCAGCAGCAAAGTCTTCCGGACCGGGCATCAGCCCCAGCATTTT

d_gene: .
v_gene: TRBV28
abundance: .
len: 15
j_gene: TRBJ2-3
CDR3aa: CASRGSGVSTDTQYF
CDR3nt: TGTGCCAGCAGGGGTTCCGGGGTCAGCACAGATACGCAGTATTTT

d_gene: TRBD1
v_gene: TRBV10-3
abundance: .
len: 13
j_gene: TRBJ1-2
CDR3aa: CAISVGTGGGYTF
CDR3nt: TGTGCCATCAGTGTGGGGACAGGAGGTGGCTACACCTTC

d_gene: TRBD2
v_gene: TRBV10-3
abundance: .
len: 15
j_gene: TRBJ2-1
CDR3aa: CAISVVASGGNEQFF
CDR3nt: TGTGCCATCAGTGTTGTCGCTAGCGGAGGGAATGAGCAGTTCTTC

d_gene: TRBD2
v_gene: TRBV28
abundance: .
len: 14
j_gene: TRBJ2-7
CDR3aa: CASSQTSGEYEQYF
CDR3nt: TGTGCCAGCAGCCAAACTAGCGGAGAGTACGAGCAGTACTTC

d_gene: TRBD1
v_gene: TRBV28
abundance: .
len: 13
j_gene: TRBJ2-1
CDR3aa: CASMDRERTEQFF
CDR3nt: TGTGCCAGCATGGACAGGGAAAGGACTGAGCAGTTCTTC

d_gene: .
v_gene: TRBV30
abundance: .
len: 14
j_gene: TRBJ1-6
CDR3aa: CAWIESSYNSPLHF
CDR3nt: TGTGCCTGGATCGAGAGCTCCTATAATTCACCCCTCCACTTT

d_gene: .
v_gene: TRBV7-9
abundance: .
len: 17
j_gene: TRBJ2-5
CDR3aa: CASSSTDLGPPRETQYF
CDR3nt: TGTGCCAGCAGCTCAACTGACCTGGGACCGCCGAGGGAGACCCAGTACTTC

d_gene: TRBD1
v_gene: TRBV5-1
abundance: .
len: 16
j_gene: TRBJ2-1
CDR3aa: CASSPRQGALLNEQFF
CDR3nt: TGCGCCAGCAGCCCCCGACAGGGGGCTCTATTGAATGAGCAGTTCTTC

d_gene: .
v_gene: TRBV11-3
abundance: .
len: 17
j_gene: TRBJ2-3
CDR3aa: CASSVGLNGRRADTQYF
CDR3nt: TGTGCCAGCAGCGTGGGTCTGAACGGGCGCCGTGCAGATACGCAGTATTTT

d_gene: .
v_gene: TRBV7-3
abundance: .
len: 15
j_gene: TRBJ1-1
CDR3aa: CASSLTGGVNTEAFF
CDR3nt: TGTGCCAGCAGCTTAACGGGAGGGGTGAACACTGAAGCTTTCTTT

d_gene: .
v_gene: TRBV9
abundance: once
len: 12
j_gene: TRBJ2-1
CDR3aa: CASSSPYNEQFF
CDR3nt: TGTGCCAGCAGCTCCCCCTACAATGAGCAGTTCTTC

d_gene: TRBD1
v_gene: TRBV7-2
abundance: .
len: 14
j_gene: TRBJ1-4
CDR3aa: CASSRTGPNEKLFF
CDR3nt: TGTGCCAGCAGCCGGACAGGGCCTAATGAAAAACTGTTTTTT

d_gene: TRBD1
v_gene: TRBV6-6
abundance: .
len: 15
j_gene: TRBJ2-7
CDR3aa: CASRPTGQASYEQYF
CDR3nt: TGTGCCAGCAGACCCACGGGACAGGCTTCCTACGAGCAGTACTTC

d_gene: .
v_gene: TRBV11-2
abundance: .
len: 14
j_gene: TRBJ1-5
CDR3aa: CASSVNSGNQPQHF
CDR3nt: TGTGCCAGCAGCGTAAATAGCGGCAATCAGCCCCAGCATTTT

d_gene: TRBD2
v_gene: TRBV7-2
abundance: .
len: 17
j_gene: TRBJ2-7
CDR3aa: CASSLVLLAGYSYEQYF
CDR3nt: TGTGCCAGCAGCTTAGTCCTACTAGCGGGGTACTCCTACGAGCAGTACTTC

d_gene: .
v_gene: TRBV7-2
abundance: .
len: 13
j_gene: TRBJ2-7
CDR3aa: CASNLGSNYEQYF
CDR3nt: TGTGCCAGCAACTTGGGCAGCAACTACGAGCAGTACTTC

d_gene: TRBD2
v_gene: TRBV7-9
abundance: .
len: 15
j_gene: TRBJ2-2
CDR3aa: CASSLVREGTGELFF
CDR3nt: TGTGCCAGCAGCTTAGTGCGGGAGGGCACCGGGGAGCTGTTTTTT

d_gene: TRBD1
v_gene: TRBV6-6
abundance: once
len: 16
j_gene: TRBJ1-3
CDR3aa: CASSLDRVGSGNTIYF
CDR3nt: TGTGCCAGCAGCCTGGACAGGGTAGGGTCTGGAAACACCATATATTTT